Many counts were recorded for the clone carrying this T cell receptor beta chain. Its target is unknown. Trimming took 3 bases from V and 6 from J, leaving 9 bases between them. Germline V gene data show CDR1 as MDHEN and CDR2 as SYDVKM. The CDR3 contains 12 residues. Amplified TCR beta CDR3 regions came from RNA transcripts. A set of HTBI primers served as the primers for a first-round RT-PCR of the TCR CDR3. One entry per CDR3 protein, called by TCRdb with MiXCR from the multiplex PCR reads. The table lists about 530,000 distinct CDR3 sequences, 17% of them singletons. The data were obtained in a study of T cells in Graves' hyperthyroidism and ophthalmopathy. Across the study: At the time of initial diagnosis and before any treatment, peripheral blood was collected.

Regarding the study as a whole: Before onset, ophthalmopathy was predicted by the model a median about 6.2 months earlier. Among thyroid clonotypes expanded above 0.001, most also appeared in blood.

The sample was blood. The clonotype was recovered from a young woman with Graves' ophthalmopathy. The chain recombines TRBV28 with TRBJ2-7, with D tentatively TRBD2 (6 bases). As DNA, the CDR3 is TGTGCCAGCAGTTTCGGGAGCGGCGAGCAGTACTTC. This sequence encodes CASSFGSGEQYF.